What follows are 32 T cell receptor beta chains derived from one specimen sequenced in a study of blood T cell repertoires in COVID-19 (dated by TCRdb to the early 2020s). To prepare the library, the immunoSEQ multiplex PCR assay was applied. Sourced from immuneACCESS, this table was stored by TCRdb with only in-frame sequences that have V and J called. A share of the clones is absent; for the studies checked, an unresolved V gene accounts for under half, and the remainder has no known explanation. Recorded for this sample are 150,000 to 200,000 clones; roughly 86% of them occurred a single time. About 2.7% of the sample goes to the ten largest clones. The sequenced material came from peripheral blood. These receptors originate from a man aged 40-50 years with active or convalescent COVID-19.

The chain carries TRBV7-6 and TRBJ1-3; TRBD1 is a possible D gene (5 bases). CDR3 size: 15 residues. Looked up from germline, CDR1 is SGHVS and CDR2 is FNYEAQ. V was trimmed by 5 bases and J by 0 bases, leaving 11 bases between them. CDR3 residues: CASSPQDISGNTIYF. CDR3 nucleotides: TGTGCCAGCAGCCCTCAGGACATCTCTGGAAACACCATATATTTT.

The chain links TRBV4-3 to TRBJ1-2; D not resolved. The V and J ends lost 0 bases and 5 bases respectively, with 13 bases between them. The CDR3 consists of 15 residues. Germline CDR1 is LGHNA and CDR2 is YSLEER. DNA for the CDR3: TGCGCCAGCAGCCAAGATGCCTCGGCGGGATATGGCTACACCTTC. It yields the protein CASSQDASAGYGYTF.

This rearrangement joins TRBV28 to TRBJ2-7; 8 bases line up with TRBD1. CDR3 length equals 14 residues. J gave up 2 bases and V 4 bases, and 4 bases lay outside the gene matches. Germline CDR1 reads MDHEN; CDR2 reads SYDVKM. Written as DNA, the CDR3 is TGTGCCAGCAGTTCCCGGGACAGGACCTACGAGCAGTACTTC. It yields the protein CASSSRDRTYEQYF.

The chain has TRBV13 and TRBJ1-2; 9 bases map to TRBD1. The ends lost 3 bases at V and 8 bases at J; junction bases unmatched: 7. Germline V gene data show CDR1 as PRHDT and CDR2 as FYEKMQ (reference sequence). The CDR3 consists of 14 residues. CDR3 sequence (DNA): TGTGCCAGCAGCTTGACGACAGGGGGTGAAGGCTACACCTTC. It translates to CASSLTTGGEGYTF.

The genes are TRBV27 and TRBJ1-1, with 10 nucleotides matching TRBD1. The V and J ends lost 1 base and 5 bases, in that order; junction bases with no gene match: 10. Per germline, CDR1 MNHEY and CDR2 SMNVEV (reference sequence). This CDR3 contains 17 residues. The CDR3, as DNA: TGTGCCAGCAGTTTATACTTAATCGGACAGGGGGGAACTGAAGCTTTCTTT. Amino acid sequence: CASSLYLIGQGGTEAFF.

Note on this clone: Other DNA sequences in the sample encode the same CDR3. The chain links TRBV12-3 or TRBV12-4 to TRBJ2-7, with D tentatively TRBD1 (5 bases). This CDR3 has 13 amino acids. The V and J ends lost 1 base and 2 bases respectively, with 6 bases between them. The CDR3 DNA reads as TGTGCCAGCAGTTTAGGACAGACCTACGAGCAGTACTTC. Its protein is CASSLGQTYEQYF.

CDR3 amino acids: CSALGAKGDYGYTF. The DNA for the CDR3 is TGCAGCGCCCTGGGGGCTAAGGGGGACTATGGCTACACCTTC. The chain couples TRBV29-1 to TRBJ1-2; possible D gene TRBD1, 6 bases. CDR1 is SQVTM and CDR2 is ANQGSEA in the germline V gene. V gave up 7 bases and J gave up 3 bases, with 18 bases separating them. The CDR3 is 14 residues long.

This chain uses TRBV7-2 with TRBJ2-2; D might be TRBD1 (5 bases). V dropped 0 bases and J dropped 3 bases, with 5 bases sitting between them. Germline-derived CDR1 and CDR2 are SGHTA and FQGNSA. The CDR3 is 14 residues long. The CDR3 DNA follows: TGTGCCAGCAGCTTAGCGGGGCACACCGGGGAGCTGTTTTTT. It yields the protein CASSLAGHTGELFF.

The chain joins TRBV7-8 to TRBJ1-6; 7 bases are a match to TRBD1. The CDR3 extends over 14 amino acids. Germline assignment: CDR1 SGHVS and CDR2 FQNEAQ. The ends lost 5 bases at V and 9 bases at J; junction bases unmatched: 7. The CDR3 sequence is CASSEGQRISPLHF. CDR3 DNA: TGTGCCAGCAGCGAGGGACAGCGTATTTCACCCCTCCACTTT.

The rearrangement uses TRBV2 and TRBJ1-1; TRBD1 matches at 9 bases. The germline CDR1 and CDR2 sequences are SNHLY and FYNNEI. With V trimmed by 6 bases and J by 3 bases, 5 bases remained unmatched. CDR3 size: 14 residues. This CDR3 is CASSPRDRDTEAFF. CDR3 nucleotide sequence: TGTGCCAGCAGCCCCCGGGACAGGGACACTGAAGCTTTCTTT.

The V gene is TRBV27, the J gene TRBJ2-3; 7 bases line up with TRBD2. CDR1 and CDR2 from the germline V gene are MNHEY and SMNVEV (reference sequence). This CDR3 is built from 12 residues. The trim removed 8 bases at V and 8 bases at J, leaving 7 bases unmatched. Here the CDR3 DNA reads TGTGCCAGCGGGAGGGGATTACCTACGCAGTATTTT. This sequence encodes CASGRGLPTQYF.

Comment on this clone: An end of the junction does not agree with germline; a read error may underlie this. This chain joins TRBV30 and TRBJ1-1; D possibly corresponds to TRBD1 (6 bases). Germline V gene sequence: CDR1 GTSNPN, CDR2 SVGIG (reference sequence). This CDR3 has 13 amino acids. The CDR3 here is CAWSVTWDTEAFF. DNA of the CDR3: TGTGCCTGGAGTGTTACCTGGGACACCGAAGCTTTCTTT.

The chain combines TRBV10-3 with TRBJ1-5; D may be TRBD1 (6 bases). V lost 11 bases and J lost 3, with 20 bases in between. CDR1 ENHRY and CDR2 SYGVKD come from the germline V gene. The CDR3 spans 15 residues. The CDR3 loop is CAPHPGQTSNQPQHF. Here the CDR3 DNA reads TGTGCCCCTCACCCCGGACAGACCTCCAATCAGCCCCAGCATTTT.

This sequence joins TRBV7-9 and TRBJ2-1; TRBD1 agrees at 9 bases. Germline V gene data show CDR1 as SEHNR and CDR2 as FQNEAQ (reference sequence). This CDR3 is 14 amino acids long. With 5 bases clipped from V and 9 bases from J, the junction kept 8 bases outside the gene matches. CDR3 loop: CASSLGQGQSEQFF. The CDR3, as DNA: TGTGCCAGCAGCCTGGGACAGGGCCAAAGTGAGCAGTTCTTC.

The rearrangement joins TRBV14 to TRBJ2-3, with D unresolved. This CDR3 region has 13 residues. Germline CDR1 reads SGHDN; CDR2 reads FVKESK. V was trimmed by 6 bases and J by 1 base, leaving 8 bases between them. The DNA of the CDR3 is TGTGCCAGCAGGGGCACGGGCACAGATACGCAGTATTTT. It codes for CASRGTGTDTQYF.

The chain is built from TRBV5-4 and TRBJ1-3, with D perhaps TRBD1 (5 bases). CDR3 length: 13 residues. The germline V gene has CDR1 SGHNT and CDR2 YYREEE (reference sequence). The germline V and J ends were trimmed by 3 bases and 3 bases, with 7 bases remaining between them. This CDR3 is CASSSGYGNTIYF. The CDR3 coding sequence is TGTGCCAGCAGCTCAGGGTATGGAAACACCATATATTTT.

This chain uses TRBV6-6 with TRBJ1-5, with TRBD1 as a possible D gene (6 bases). The germline V and J ends were trimmed by 3 bases and 0 bases, with 12 bases remaining between them. The V gene's germline CDR1 is MNHNY and CDR2 SVGAGI (reference sequence). CDR3 length: 16 amino acids. CDR3 in DNA: TGTGCCAGCAGTTATTTGCCAGGGGATAGCAATCAGCCCCAGCATTTT. It yields the protein CASSYLPGDSNQPQHF.

The CDR3 DNA follows: TGTGCCAGTAGTATAGAGGCGACAAGGAACACTGAAGCTTTCTTT. It codes for CASSIEATRNTEAFF. The rearrangement uses TRBV19 and TRBJ1-1; D gene unclear. The germline V gene has CDR1 LNHDA and CDR2 SQIVND (reference sequence). The CDR3 has 15 amino acids. Trimming removed 0 bases at V and 1 base at J, with 9 bases between.

The rearrangement links TRBV27 to TRBJ2-7; 11 bases line up with TRBD2. The V segment lost 2 bases and the J segment 4 bases; nucleotides outside the gene matches: 7. CDR1 and CDR2 from the germline V gene are MNHEY and SMNVEV (reference sequence). The CDR3 totals 16 residues. The CDR3 sequence is CASSLRGGTSGYEQYF. As DNA, the CDR3 is TGTGCCAGCAGTTTAAGGGGGGGGACTAGCGGATACGAGCAGTACTTC.

The V gene is TRBV6-6, the J gene TRBJ1-5; D is unclear. Trimming took 2 bases from V and 7 from J, leaving 9 bases between them. Germline V gives CDR1 MNHNY, CDR2 SVGAGI (reference sequence). The CDR3 runs 13 residues. CDR3 protein: CASSYGLNQPQHF. CDR3 DNA sequence: TGTGCCAGCAGTTACGGGCTTAACCAGCCCCAGCATTTT.

The chain uses TRBV6-5 and TRBJ1-6; 9 bases map to TRBD1. The CDR3 covers 14 residues. Trimming took 5 bases from V and 10 from J; bases not matched to a gene: 6. Germline V gives CDR1 MNHEY, CDR2 SVGAGI. This chain's CDR3 is CASSKQGAKSPLHF. The CDR3 bases are TGTGCCAGCAGTAAACAGGGGGCGAAGTCACCCCTCCACTTT.

This clone appeared a single time. The chain carries TRBV4-3 and TRBJ2-2; TRBD2 might be the D (7 bases). Trimming cost V 2 bases and J 9 bases, with 22 bases left between them. The CDR3 covers 17 residues. Germline-derived CDR1 and CDR2 are LGHNA and YSLEER. CDR3 protein: CASSQRWAGATLRELFF. CDR3 nucleotide sequence: TGCGCCAGCAGCCAACGCTGGGCGGGGGCGACTTTGAGGGAGCTGTTTTTT.

V and J are TRBV5-4 and TRBJ1-1, with 9 bases that match TRBD1. The CDR3 has 14 amino acids. Germline V lookup: CDR1 SGHNT, CDR2 YYREEE (reference sequence). V shed 4 bases, J shed 5 bases, and the junction held 6 bases outside the gene matches. Here the CDR3 reads CASSPGQGRTEAFF. For the CDR3, the DNA is TGTGCCAGCAGCCCCGGACAGGGGAGGACTGAAGCTTTCTTT. Full variable domain (remainder filled in from reference TRBV5-4 and TRBJ1-1): ETGVTQSPTHLIKTRGQQVTLRCSSQSGHNTVSWYQQALGQGPQFIFQYYREEENGRGNFPPRFSGLQFPNYSSELNVNALELDDSALYLCASSPGQGRTEAFFGQGTRLTVV.

Many counts were recorded for this clone. The gene calls are TRBV2 and TRBJ2-3; TRBD1 matches at 7 bases. The CDR3 length is 15 residues. Germline CDR1 SNHLY, CDR2 FYNNEI. Trimming cost V 6 bases and J 3 bases; bases outside gene matches: 9. DNA of the CDR3: TGTGCCAGCAGCGCCGACAGGGCCCTTACAGATACGCAGTATTTT. Translating it yields CASSADRALTDTQYF.

The chain uses TRBV7-6 and TRBJ1-6; D is perhaps TRBD1 (5 bases). Germline V gene sequence: CDR1 SGHVS, CDR2 FNYEAQ. The V end lost 1 base, the J end lost 8 bases, and 12 bases lay between the germline ends. The CDR3 covers 15 residues. CDR3 loop: CASSLVGGSDSPLHF. In DNA form, the CDR3 reads TGTGCCAGCAGCTTAGTGGGGGGGTCTGATTCACCCCTCCACTTT.

This clone appeared a few times. The chain employs TRBV5-1 and TRBJ1-1, with TRBD1 matching over 7 bases. After removal of 3 bases from V and 5 bases from J, the junction contained 13 bases not matched to a gene. CDR1 and CDR2 from the germline V gene are SGHRS and YFSETQ. The CDR3 covers 16 residues. This chain's CDR3 is CASSSQVQGSGTEAFF. The CDR3 region has the DNA TGCGCCAGCAGCTCGCAGGTACAGGGGTCAGGAACTGAAGCTTTCTTT.

The genes are TRBV19 and TRBJ2-7; 7 positions agree with TRBD2. This CDR3 has 14 amino acids. Germline trimming cut 5 bases from V and 4 bases from J; bases unmatched to any gene: 8. Germline V gene sequence: CDR1 LNHDA, CDR2 SQIVND (reference sequence). The CDR3 DNA follows: TGTGCCAGTAGTCGACTAGCCGGGGGGTACGAGCAGTACTTC. Its protein product is CASSRLAGGYEQYF.

Only a few counts were recorded for this clone. This rearrangement joins TRBV5-1 to TRBJ2-7; 7 bases are shared with TRBD2. Germline V lookup: CDR1 SGHRS, CDR2 YFSETQ. The CDR3 has 17 residues. J was trimmed by 5 bases and V by 1 base; bases with no gene match: 15. CDR3 coding DNA: TGCGCCAGCAGCTTGTTACGGGGGGAGATCTGGTGCGACGAGCAGTACTTC. This sequence encodes CASSLLRGEIWCDEQYF.

V is TRBV4-2 and J is TRBJ2-1; TRBD2 aligns across 7 bases. Germline-derived CDR1 and CDR2 are LGHNA and YNFKEQ. This CDR3 has 17 residues. Unmatched junction bases numbered 14, after V lost 0 bases and J lost 9 bases. The CDR3 here is CASSQEEFGWGGSEQFF. The CDR3 nucleotides are TGTGCCAGCAGCCAAGAAGAGTTCGGGTGGGGGGGAAGTGAGCAGTTCTTC.

This clone appeared a single time. This chain joins TRBV5-1 and TRBJ2-3, with 7 bases that match TRBD2. The length of the CDR3 is 15 residues. Germline V gene data show CDR1 as SGHRS and CDR2 as YFSETQ. Trimming removed 0 bases from V and 6 bases from J; junction bases left unmatched: 7. CDR3 amino acids: CASSLVASGGDTQYF. Here the CDR3 DNA reads TGCGCCAGCAGCTTGGTGGCTAGCGGAGGGGATACGCAGTATTTT.

J is TRBJ2-6 and V is TRBV7-2; 7 positions match TRBD1. The CDR3 is made up of 18 amino acids. CDR1 and CDR2 from the germline V gene are SGHTA and FQGNSA. J lost 3 bases, V lost 0 bases, and 8 bases had no gene match. The CDR3 DNA sequence: TGTGCCAGCAGCTTAGCTGTACAGGGGACCGGTGGGGCCAACGTCCTGACTTTC. Protein sequence: CASSLAVQGTGGANVLTF.

With respect to this clone: One junction end does not reproduce the germline sequence, and a read error may be involved. The chain has TRBV28 and TRBJ1-2; 7 bases map to TRBD1. From germline, CDR1 is MDHEN and CDR2 SYDVKM. This CDR3 is 13 amino acids long. As DNA, the CDR3 is TGTGCCAGCACCCCAAGGGTGGGGACAGCCATCCCCTTC. This encodes CASTPRVGTAIPF.